This TCR beta chain was found in a study of T cell changes during pregnancy in multiple sclerosis. TCRdb keeps only in-frame clones here, not all; method: immunoSEQ multiplex PCR. The sample includes around 130,000 clones, about 93% seen only once; the top ten take roughly 6%. The CDR3 is 14 amino acids. The junction had 7 bases not matched to a gene; V was cut back by 5 bases and J by 7 bases. The V gene's germline CDR1 is SEHNR and CDR2 FQNEAQ (reference sequence). The material was peripheral blood, obtained before pregnancy. The TCR sequence derives from a female donor with multiple sclerosis, enrolled in a pregnancy study. The chain has TRBV7-9 and TRBJ2-1; 8 nucleotides agree with TRBD1. The CDR3 nucleotides are TGTGCCAGCAGCCGTCAGGGGGCGCGGAATGAGCAGTTCTTC. Residues: CASSRQGARNEQFF.